This T cell receptor beta chain was recovered during a study of T cell repertoires in aging, cancer and after chemotherapy. Multiplex touch-down PCR with TRB-A/B primers amplified rearranged V-D-J TRB sequences. TCRdb ran MiXCR on the multiplex PCR reads and lists one entry per CDR3 protein. This table holds around 4,000 distinct CDR3 sequences, roughly 40% found once. Germline trimming cut 7 bases from V and 2 bases from J; bases unmatched to any gene: 28. The CDR3 extends over 21 amino acids. Germline V gives CDR1 MRHNA, CDR2 SNTAGT. Peripheral blood genomic DNA, not sorted cells or RNA, was the template.

The chain is built from TRBV6-4 and TRBJ1-1; 7 bases map to TRBD1. The source of this sequence is a human donor with a solid tumor. Specimen: blood. CDR3 DNA sequence: TGTGCCAGCATTAACAGGGGCAAGAATCCGTTTGGGTATCCCATAAACACTGAAGCTTTCTTT. It yields the protein CASINRGKNPFGYPINTEAFF.